This TCR beta chain came from a study of shared clonotypes between healthy human individuals. Nashville, Tennessee was home to all donors, who were Caucasian adults. Generated by immunoSEQ multiplex PCR, the TCRdb table keeps only in-frame clones and is missing some. Of some 690,000 clones in the sample, 90% are singletons; the top ten hold 34%. CDR1 and CDR2 (germline): SGDLS, YYNGEE. V lost 1 base and J lost 1, with 11 bases in between. This CDR3 is 15 amino acids long. This sequence joins TRBV9 and TRBJ1-1; perhaps TRBD1 as D (6 bases). The sequence derives from a man between 18 and 29 years old in good health. Some clones in this sample may be carry-over from other donors' samples. Specimen: memory CD8+ T cells from PBMCs. The subset was: CD45RO+ cells pooled with CCR7-negative TemRA cells. The CDR3 nucleotides are TGTGCCAGCAGCGTACCCCTAGGGGGGAACACTGAAGCTTTCTTT. Translation: CASSVPLGGNTEAFF.